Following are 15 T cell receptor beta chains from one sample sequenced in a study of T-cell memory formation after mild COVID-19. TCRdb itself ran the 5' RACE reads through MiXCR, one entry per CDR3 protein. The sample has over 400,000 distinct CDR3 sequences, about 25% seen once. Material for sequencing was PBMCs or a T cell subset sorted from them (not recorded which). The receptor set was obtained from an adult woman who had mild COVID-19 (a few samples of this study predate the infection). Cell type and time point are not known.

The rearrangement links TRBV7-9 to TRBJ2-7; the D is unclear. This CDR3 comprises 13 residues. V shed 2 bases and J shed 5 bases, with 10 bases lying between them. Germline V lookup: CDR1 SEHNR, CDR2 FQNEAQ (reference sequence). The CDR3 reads CASSLWAEDEQYF. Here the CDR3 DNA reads TGTGCCAGCAGCTTATGGGCAGAGGACGAGCAGTACTTC.

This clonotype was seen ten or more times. The CDR3 bases are TGTGCCAGCAGTGGGGGGAAAAGTGGGTACGAGCAGTACTTC. Residues: CASSGGKSGYEQYF. The V gene is TRBV2, the J gene TRBJ2-7; either TRBD1 or TRBD2 may supply D (5 bases each). The CDR3 totals 14 residues. Germline CDR1 and CDR2: SNHLY and FYNNEI. V lost 4 bases, J lost 4 bases, and 14 bases lay in between.

Here the CDR3 reads CASSQEGWQAPYQETQYF. DNA of the CDR3: TGCGCCAGCAGCCAAGAAGGTTGGCAGGCCCCGTACCAAGAGACCCAGTACTTC. The chain links TRBV4-1 to TRBJ2-5; D unclear. This CDR3 is 18 amino acids long. Germline CDR1 and CDR2: MGHRA and YSYEKL. The ends were cut back, 0 bases at V and 0 bases at J, with 17 bases in the middle.

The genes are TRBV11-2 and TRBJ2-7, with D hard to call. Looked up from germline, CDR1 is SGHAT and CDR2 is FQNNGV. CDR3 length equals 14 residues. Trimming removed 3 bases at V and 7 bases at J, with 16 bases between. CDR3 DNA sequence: TGTGCCAGCAGCTTTAGTGAGGTGGGTCTGGAGCAGTACTTC. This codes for CASSFSEVGLEQYF.

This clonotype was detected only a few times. This chain's CDR3 is CASSPKGETDTQYF. As DNA, the CDR3 is TGTGCCAGCAGTCCTAAAGGGGAGACGGATACGCAGTATTTT. This rearrangement joins TRBV12-3 or TRBV12-4 to TRBJ2-3; possibly TRBD1 or TRBD2 for D (5 bases each). This CDR3 contains 14 residues. Trimming left V 5 bases short and J 6 bases short, with 15 bases between.

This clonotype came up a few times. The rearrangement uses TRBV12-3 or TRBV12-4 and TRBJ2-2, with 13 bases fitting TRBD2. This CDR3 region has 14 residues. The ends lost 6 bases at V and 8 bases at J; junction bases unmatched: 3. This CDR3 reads CASSGLAGAGELFF. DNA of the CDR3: TGTGCCAGCAGCGGACTAGCGGGGGCAGGGGAGCTGTTTTTT.

The CDR3 loop is CASSETGVDGYTF. The CDR3 DNA sequence: TGTGCCAGCAGTGAGACAGGGGTTGATGGCTACACCTTC. The chain links TRBV6-1 to TRBJ1-2; 8 nucleotides agree with TRBD1. The germline gives CDR1 MNHNS, CDR2 SASEGT. J gave up 6 bases and V 3 bases, and 3 bases lay outside the gene matches. The CDR3 consists of 13 residues.

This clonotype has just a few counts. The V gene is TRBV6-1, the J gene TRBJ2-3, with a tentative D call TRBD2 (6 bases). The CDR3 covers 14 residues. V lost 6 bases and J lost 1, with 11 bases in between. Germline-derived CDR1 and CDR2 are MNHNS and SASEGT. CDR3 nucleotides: TGTGCCAGCAGCGCGTCGGGGGGCACAGATACGCAGTATTTT. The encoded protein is CASSASGGTDTQYF.

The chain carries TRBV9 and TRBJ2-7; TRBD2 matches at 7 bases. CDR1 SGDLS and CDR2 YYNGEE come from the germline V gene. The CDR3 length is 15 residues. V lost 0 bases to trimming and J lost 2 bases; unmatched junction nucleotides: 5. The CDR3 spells CASSVAGGDAYEQYF. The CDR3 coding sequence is TGTGCCAGCAGCGTAGCTGGGGGGGACGCCTACGAGCAGTACTTC.

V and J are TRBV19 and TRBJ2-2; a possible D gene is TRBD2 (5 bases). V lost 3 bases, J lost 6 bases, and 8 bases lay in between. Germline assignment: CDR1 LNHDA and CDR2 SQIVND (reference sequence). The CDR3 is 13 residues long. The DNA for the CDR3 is TGTGCCAGTAGTATTTCCGGGGCCGGGGAGCTGTTTTTT. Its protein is CASSISGAGELFF.

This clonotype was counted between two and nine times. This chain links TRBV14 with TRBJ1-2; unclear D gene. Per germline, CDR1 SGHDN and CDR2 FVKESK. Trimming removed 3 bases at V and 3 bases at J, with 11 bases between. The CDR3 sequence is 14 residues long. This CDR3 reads CASSQSRGDYGYTF. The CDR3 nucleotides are TGTGCCAGCAGCCAGAGTCGAGGAGACTATGGCTACACCTTC.

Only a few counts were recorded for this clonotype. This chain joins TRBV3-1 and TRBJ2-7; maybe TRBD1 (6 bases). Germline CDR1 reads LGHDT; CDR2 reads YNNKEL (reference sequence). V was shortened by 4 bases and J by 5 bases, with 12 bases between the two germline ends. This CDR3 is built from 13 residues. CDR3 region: CASSPLGANEQYF. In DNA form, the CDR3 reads TGTGCCAGCAGCCCTCTGGGGGCAAACGAGCAGTACTTC.

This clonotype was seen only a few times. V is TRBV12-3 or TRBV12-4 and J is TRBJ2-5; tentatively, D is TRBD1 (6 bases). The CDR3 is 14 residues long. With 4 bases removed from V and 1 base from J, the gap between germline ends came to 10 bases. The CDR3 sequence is CASSSATGQETQYF. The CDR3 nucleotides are TGTGCCAGCAGTTCGGCGACAGGCCAAGAGACCCAGTACTTC.

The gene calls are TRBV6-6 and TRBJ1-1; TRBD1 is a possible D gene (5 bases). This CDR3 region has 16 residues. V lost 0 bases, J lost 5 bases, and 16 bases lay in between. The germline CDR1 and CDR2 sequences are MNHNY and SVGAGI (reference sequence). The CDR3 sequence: CASSYSKGQGSTEAFF. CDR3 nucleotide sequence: TGTGCCAGCAGTTACTCGAAGGGGCAGGGTTCTACTGAAGCTTTCTTT.

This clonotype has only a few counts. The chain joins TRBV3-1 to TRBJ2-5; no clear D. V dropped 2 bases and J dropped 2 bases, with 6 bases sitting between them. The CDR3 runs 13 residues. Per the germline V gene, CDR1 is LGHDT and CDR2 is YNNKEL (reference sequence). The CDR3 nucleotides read TGTGCCAGCAGCCAACCCCAGCAAGAGACCCAGTACTTC. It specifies CASSQPQQETQYF.